The sequence of this T cell receptor (beta chain) was determined in a study of blood T cell repertoires in COVID-19. Study summary: Material from acute and convalescent COVID-19 was sourced from the United States, Italy and Spain. T cells, B-cell-depleted T cells, or PBMCs supplied cDNA or gDNA.

The CDR3 loop spans 15 amino acids. Germline values: CDR1 KGHSY, CDR2 FQNENV. Trimming took off 0 bases at V and 4 bases at J, with 12 bases between the two ends. Methods used by the authors: Reference gene primer amplification yielded estimated nucleated cell counts. The protocol was immunoSEQ multiplex PCR, while the TCRdb copy is restricted to in-frame clones and leaves out a portion. V, J and clone size are taken as reported in that table, and D and trimming were inferred from the DNA itself. The profile shows around 160,000 clones, 85% of them singletons. The genes are TRBV16 and TRBJ1-1; perhaps TRBD1 as D (5 bases). The sample comprised peripheral blood. The clonotype comes from a woman in her thirties or forties with active or convalescent COVID-19. The CDR3 region is CASSQSMGRGTEAFF. CDR3 sequence (DNA): TGTGCCAGCAGCCAATCGATGGGGCGGGGCACTGAAGCTTTCTTT.